The entry that follows covers one TCR beta chain sequence. The data were taken from a study of neoadjuvant anti-PD-1 for oral cavity cancer. V shed 3 bases and J shed 10 bases, with 14 bases lying between them. In germline, CDR1 is SGDLS, CDR2 YYNGEE. This CDR3 contains 14 residues. This table comes from immunoSEQ multiplex PCR, and its TCRdb copy is limited to in-frame clones, with some not included. This repertoire shows around 7,200 clones, 50% to 60% found once; its top ten account for more than 6%. Stage II-IVA oral cavity squamous cell carcinoma was new and untreated by systemic or radiation therapy.

V gene TRBV9 combines with J gene TRBJ1-6; D possibly corresponds to TRBD1 (5 bases). The sequences come from tumor tissue, collected before nivolumab (anti-PD-1) treatment. The TCR was taken from a person aged 35 to 85 with oral cavity squamous cell carcinoma. The CDR3 DNA is TGTGCCAGCAGCGGGAGGGGAAAGGGATCACCCCTCCACTTT. Protein product: CASSGRGKGSPLHF. The whole variable domain, filled in from reference TRBV9 and TRBJ1-6, reads DSGVTQTPKHLITATGQRVTLRCSPRSGDLSVYWYQQSLDQGLQFLIQYYNGEERAKGNILERFSAQQFPDLHSELNLSSLELGDSALYFCASSGRGKGSPLHFGNGTRLTVT.